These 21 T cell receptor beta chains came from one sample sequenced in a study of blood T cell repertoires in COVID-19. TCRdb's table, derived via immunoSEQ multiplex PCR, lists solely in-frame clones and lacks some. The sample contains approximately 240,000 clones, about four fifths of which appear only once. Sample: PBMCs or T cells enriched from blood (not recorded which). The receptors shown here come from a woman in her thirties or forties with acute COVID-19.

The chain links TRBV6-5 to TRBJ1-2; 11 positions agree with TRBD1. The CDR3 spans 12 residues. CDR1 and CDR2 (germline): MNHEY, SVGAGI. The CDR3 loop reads CGEGQGVYGYTF. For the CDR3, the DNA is TGTGGGGAGGGACAGGGGGTTTATGGCTACACCTTC.

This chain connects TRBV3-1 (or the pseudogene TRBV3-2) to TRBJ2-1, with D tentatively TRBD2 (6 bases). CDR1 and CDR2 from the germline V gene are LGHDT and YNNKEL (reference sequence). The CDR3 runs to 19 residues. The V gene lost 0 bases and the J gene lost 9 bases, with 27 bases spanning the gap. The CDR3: CASSQEIPQAGRKLGEQFF. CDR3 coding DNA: TGTGCCAGCAGCCAAGAAATCCCCCAGGCGGGAAGAAAATTGGGTGAGCAGTTCTTC.

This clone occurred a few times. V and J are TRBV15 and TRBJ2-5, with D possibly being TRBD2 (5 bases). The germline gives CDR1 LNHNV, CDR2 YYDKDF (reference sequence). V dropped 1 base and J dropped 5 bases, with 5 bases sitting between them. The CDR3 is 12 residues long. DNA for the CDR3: TGTGCCACCAGCAGAGGGGAGGAGACCCAGTACTTC. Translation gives CATSRGEETQYF.

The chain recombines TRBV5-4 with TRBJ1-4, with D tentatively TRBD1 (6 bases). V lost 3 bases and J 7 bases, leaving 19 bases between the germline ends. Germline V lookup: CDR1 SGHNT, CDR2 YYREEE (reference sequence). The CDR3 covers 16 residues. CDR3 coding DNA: TGTGCCAGCAGCTCCCAACAGGGACGGATGGGTGAAAAACTGTTTTTT. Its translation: CASSSQQGRMGEKLFF.

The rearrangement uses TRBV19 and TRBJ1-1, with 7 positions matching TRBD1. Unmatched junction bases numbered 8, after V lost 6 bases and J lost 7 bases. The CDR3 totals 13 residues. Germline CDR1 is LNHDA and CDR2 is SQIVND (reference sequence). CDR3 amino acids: CASRGGTEIEAFF. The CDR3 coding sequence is TGTGCCAGTAGAGGAGGGACAGAAATTGAAGCTTTCTTT. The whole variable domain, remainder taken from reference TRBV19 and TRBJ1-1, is DGGITQSPKYLFRKEGQNVTLSCEQNLNHDAMYWYRQDPGQGLRLIYYSQIVNDFQKGDIAEGYSVSREKKESFPLTVTSAQKNPTAFYLCASRGGTEIEAFFGQGTRLTVV.

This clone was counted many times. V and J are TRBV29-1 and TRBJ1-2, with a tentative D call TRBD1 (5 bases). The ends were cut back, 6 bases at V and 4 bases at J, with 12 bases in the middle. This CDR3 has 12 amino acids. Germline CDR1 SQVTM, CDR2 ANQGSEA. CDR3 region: CSVQTVPYGYTF. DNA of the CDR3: TGCAGCGTCCAGACAGTACCCTATGGCTACACCTTC.

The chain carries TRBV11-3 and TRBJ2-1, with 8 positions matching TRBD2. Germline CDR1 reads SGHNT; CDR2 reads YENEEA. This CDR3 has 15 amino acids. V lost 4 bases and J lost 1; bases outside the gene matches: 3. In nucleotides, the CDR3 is TGTGCCAGCAGCTCTGGCGGGAGGTCCTACAATGAGCAGTTCTTC. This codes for CASSSGGRSYNEQFF.

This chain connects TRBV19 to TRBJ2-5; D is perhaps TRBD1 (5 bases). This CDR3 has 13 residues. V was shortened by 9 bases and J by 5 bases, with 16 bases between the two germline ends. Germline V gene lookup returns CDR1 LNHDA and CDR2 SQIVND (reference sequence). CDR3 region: CASSRASGETQYF. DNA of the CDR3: TGTGCCAGCAGCAGGGCTTCTGGGGAGACCCAGTACTTC. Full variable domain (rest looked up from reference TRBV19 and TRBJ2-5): DGGITQSPKYLFRKEGQNVTLSCEQNLNHDAMYWYRQDPGQGLRLIYYSQIVNDFQKGDIAEGYSVSREKKESFPLTVTSAQKNPTAFYLCASSRASGETQYFGPGTRLLVL.

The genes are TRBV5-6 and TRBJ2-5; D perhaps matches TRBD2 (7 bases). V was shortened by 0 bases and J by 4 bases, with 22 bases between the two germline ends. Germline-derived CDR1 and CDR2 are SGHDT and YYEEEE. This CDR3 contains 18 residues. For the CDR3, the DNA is TGTGCCAGCAGCTTGGCCAAATTTGGGGGGGCCATCGGAGAGACCCAGTACTTC. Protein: CASSLAKFGGAIGETQYF.

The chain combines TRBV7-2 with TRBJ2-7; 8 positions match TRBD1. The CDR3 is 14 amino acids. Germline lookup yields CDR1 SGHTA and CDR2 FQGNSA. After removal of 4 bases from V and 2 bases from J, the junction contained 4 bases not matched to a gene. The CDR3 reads CASSSHRGTYEQYF. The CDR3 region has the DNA TGTGCCAGCAGCTCGCACAGGGGGACCTACGAGCAGTACTTC.

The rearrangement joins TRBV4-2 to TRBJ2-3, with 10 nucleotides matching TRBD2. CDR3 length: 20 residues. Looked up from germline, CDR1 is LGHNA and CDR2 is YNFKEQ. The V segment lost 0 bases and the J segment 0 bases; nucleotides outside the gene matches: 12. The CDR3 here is CASSQDYSPWTSGSTDTQYF. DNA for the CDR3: TGTGCCAGCAGCCAAGATTATTCCCCTTGGACTAGCGGCAGCACAGATACGCAGTATTTT.

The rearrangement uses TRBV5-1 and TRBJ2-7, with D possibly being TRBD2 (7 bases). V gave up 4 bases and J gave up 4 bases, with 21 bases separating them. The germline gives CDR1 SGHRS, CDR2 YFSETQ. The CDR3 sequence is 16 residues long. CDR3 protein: CASSLGGLADPYEQYF. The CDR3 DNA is TGCGCCAGCAGCCTGGGGGGGCTAGCGGACCCTTACGAGCAGTACTTC.

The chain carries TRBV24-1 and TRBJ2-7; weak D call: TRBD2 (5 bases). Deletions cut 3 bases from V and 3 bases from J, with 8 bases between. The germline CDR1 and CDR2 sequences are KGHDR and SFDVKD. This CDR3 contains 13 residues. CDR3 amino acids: CATSDQRNYEQYF. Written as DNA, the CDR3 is TGTGCCACCAGTGATCAGCGGAACTACGAGCAGTACTTC.

In DNA, the CDR3 is TGTGCCAGTAGTATGAGCACAGGGGGGGAAAAACTGTTTTTT. This sequence encodes CASSMSTGGEKLFF. The chain links TRBV19 to TRBJ1-4, with 8 nucleotides matching TRBD1. V lost 3 bases and J lost 8; bases outside the gene matches: 5. The germline gives CDR1 LNHDA, CDR2 SQIVND (reference sequence). The CDR3 spans 14 residues.

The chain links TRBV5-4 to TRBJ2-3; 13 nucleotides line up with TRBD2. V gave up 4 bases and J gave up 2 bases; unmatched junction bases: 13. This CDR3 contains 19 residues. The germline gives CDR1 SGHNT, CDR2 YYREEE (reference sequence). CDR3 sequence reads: CASSEYWRLAGGHTDTQYF. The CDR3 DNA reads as TGTGCCAGCAGCGAATACTGGAGACTAGCGGGGGGACACACAGATACGCAGTATTTT.

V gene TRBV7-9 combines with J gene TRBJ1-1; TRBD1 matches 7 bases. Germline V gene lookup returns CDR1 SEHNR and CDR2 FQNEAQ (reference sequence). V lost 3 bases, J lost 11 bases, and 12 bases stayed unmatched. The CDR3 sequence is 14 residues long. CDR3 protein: CASSFSWDPRGAFF. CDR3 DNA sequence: TGTGCCAGCAGCTTTTCTTGGGACCCCAGGGGGGCTTTCTTT.

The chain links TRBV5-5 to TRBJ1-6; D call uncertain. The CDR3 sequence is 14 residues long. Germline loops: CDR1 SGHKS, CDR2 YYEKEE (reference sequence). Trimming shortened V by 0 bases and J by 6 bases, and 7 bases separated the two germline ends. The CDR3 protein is CASSLAGFNSPLHF. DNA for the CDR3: TGTGCCAGCAGCTTGGCGGGGTTTAATTCACCCCTCCACTTT.

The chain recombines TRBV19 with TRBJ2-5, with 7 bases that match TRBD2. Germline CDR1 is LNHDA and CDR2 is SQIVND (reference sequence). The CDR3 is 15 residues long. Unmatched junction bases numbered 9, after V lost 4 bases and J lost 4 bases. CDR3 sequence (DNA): TGTGCCAGTAGTAGCCGAGCAGGCGGGAGAGAGACCCAGTACTTC. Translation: CASSSRAGGRETQYF.

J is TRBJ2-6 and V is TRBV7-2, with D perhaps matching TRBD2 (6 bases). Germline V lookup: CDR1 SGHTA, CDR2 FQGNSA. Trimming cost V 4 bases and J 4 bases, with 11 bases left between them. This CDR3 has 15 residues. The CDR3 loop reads CASSYGGAGANVLTF. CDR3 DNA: TGTGCCAGCAGCTACGGGGGTGCCGGGGCCAACGTCCTGACTTTC.

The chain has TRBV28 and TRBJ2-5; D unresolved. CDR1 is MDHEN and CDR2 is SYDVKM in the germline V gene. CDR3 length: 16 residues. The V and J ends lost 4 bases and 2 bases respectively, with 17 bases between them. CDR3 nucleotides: TGTGCCAGCAGTTCCCGAGTCAGGTTACCGCAAGAGACCCAGTACTTC. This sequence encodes CASSSRVRLPQETQYF.

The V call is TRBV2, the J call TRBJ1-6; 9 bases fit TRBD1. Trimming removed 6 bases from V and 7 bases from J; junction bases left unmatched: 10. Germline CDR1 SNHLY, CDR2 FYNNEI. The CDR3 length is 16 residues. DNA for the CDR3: TGTGCCAGCAGGGGGACCGGGACAGGGCAAAATTCACCCCTCCACTTT. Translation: CASRGTGTGQNSPLHF.